This T cell receptor beta chain came from a study of OX40 agonist ivuxolimab in advanced cancers. Regarding this clone: The antigen is not known.

Findings and limits, study-wide: Compared with CD4+, CD8+ T cells on average had more expanded clones. At 0.1 to 3.0 mg/kg, clonal expansion of CD4+ and CD8+ blood T cells had occurred by week 6.

Libraries were prepared by immunoSEQ multiplex PCR; TCRdb keeps only in-frame clonotypes and omits some of them. The sample has 70,000 to 100,000 clones; 80% to 90% are singletons. The germline gives CDR1 MDHEN, CDR2 SYDVKM. V dropped 5 bases and J dropped 1; count of bases not matched to a gene: 7. This CDR3 has 15 residues. This receptor was taken from an adult with an advanced solid tumor such as melanoma, head and neck, liver or kidney cancer. Material: CD4+ or CD8+ T cells sorted from blood, obtained in a trial of the OX40 agonist ivuxolimab. The rearrangement links TRBV28 to TRBJ2-7, with 8 bases identical to TRBD2. CDR3 region: CASSRAGARSYEQYF. CDR3 bases: TGTGCCAGCAGTCGAGCGGGAGCCCGGTCCTACGAGCAGTACTTC.